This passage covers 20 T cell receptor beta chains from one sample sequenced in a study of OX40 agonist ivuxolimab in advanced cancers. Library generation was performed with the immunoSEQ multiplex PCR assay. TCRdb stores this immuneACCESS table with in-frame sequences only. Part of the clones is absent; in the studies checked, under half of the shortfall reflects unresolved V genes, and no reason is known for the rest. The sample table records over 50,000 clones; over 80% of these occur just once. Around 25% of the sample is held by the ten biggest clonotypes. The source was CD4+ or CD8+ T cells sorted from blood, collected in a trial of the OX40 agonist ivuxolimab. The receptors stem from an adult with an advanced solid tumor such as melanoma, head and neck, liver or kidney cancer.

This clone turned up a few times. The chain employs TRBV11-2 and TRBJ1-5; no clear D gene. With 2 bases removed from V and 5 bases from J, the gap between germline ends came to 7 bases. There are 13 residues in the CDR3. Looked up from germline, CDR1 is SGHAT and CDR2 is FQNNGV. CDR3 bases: TGTGCCAGCAGCTTATTTGTCGATCAGCCCCAGCATTTT. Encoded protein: CASSLFVDQPQHF.

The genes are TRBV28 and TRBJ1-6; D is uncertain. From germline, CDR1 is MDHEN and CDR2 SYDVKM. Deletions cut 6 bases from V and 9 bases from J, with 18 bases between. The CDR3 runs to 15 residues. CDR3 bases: TGTGCCAGCAGCGAACCGGGCCCCTCGGGTTCACCCCTCCACTTT. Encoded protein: CASSEPGPSGSPLHF.

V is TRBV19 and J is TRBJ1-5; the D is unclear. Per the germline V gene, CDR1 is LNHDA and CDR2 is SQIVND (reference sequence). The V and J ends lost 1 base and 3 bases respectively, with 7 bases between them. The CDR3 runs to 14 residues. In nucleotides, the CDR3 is TGTGCCAGTAGTATAGGGCCAGTCAATCAGCCCCAGCATTTT. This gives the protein CASSIGPVNQPQHF.

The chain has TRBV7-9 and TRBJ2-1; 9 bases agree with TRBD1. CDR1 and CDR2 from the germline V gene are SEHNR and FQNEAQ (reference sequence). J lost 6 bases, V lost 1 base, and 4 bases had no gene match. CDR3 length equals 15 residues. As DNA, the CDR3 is TGTGCCAGCAGCTTAGTACAGGGGGCTCTCAATGAGCAGTTCTTC. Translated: CASSLVQGALNEQFF.

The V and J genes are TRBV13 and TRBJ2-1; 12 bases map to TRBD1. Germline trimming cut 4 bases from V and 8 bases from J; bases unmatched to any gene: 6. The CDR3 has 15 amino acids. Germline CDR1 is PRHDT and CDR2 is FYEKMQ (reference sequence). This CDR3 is CASSWGQGAGDEQFF. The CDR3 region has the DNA TGTGCCAGCAGCTGGGGACAGGGGGCGGGCGATGAGCAGTTCTTC.

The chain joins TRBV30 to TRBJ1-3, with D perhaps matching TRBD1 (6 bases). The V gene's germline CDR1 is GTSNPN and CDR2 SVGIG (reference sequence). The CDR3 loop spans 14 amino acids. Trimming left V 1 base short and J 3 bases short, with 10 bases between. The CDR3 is CAWSGGGIGNTIYF. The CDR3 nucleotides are TGTGCCTGGAGTGGTGGGGGCATTGGAAACACCATATATTTT.

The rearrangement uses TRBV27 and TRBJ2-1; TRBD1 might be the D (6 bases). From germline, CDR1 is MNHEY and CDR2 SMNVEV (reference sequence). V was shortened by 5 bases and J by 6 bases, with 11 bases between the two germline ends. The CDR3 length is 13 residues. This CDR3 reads CASSQGHLNEQFF. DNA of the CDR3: TGTGCCAGCAGTCAGGGACATCTCAATGAGCAGTTCTTC.

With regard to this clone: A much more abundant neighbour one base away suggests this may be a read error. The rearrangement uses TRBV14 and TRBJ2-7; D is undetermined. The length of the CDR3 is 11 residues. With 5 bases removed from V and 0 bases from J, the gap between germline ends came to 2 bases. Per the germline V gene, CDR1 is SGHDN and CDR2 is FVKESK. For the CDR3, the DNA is TGTGCCAGCAGCGTCTCCTACGAGCAGTACTTC. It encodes CASSVSYEQYF.

CDR3 nucleotide sequence: TGTGCCAGCAGCTGGGGGGCCGTGACCCAGTACTTC. It codes for CASSWGAVTQYF. The rearrangement links TRBV5-6 to TRBJ2-5; D tentatively reads TRBD1 or TRBD2 (6 bases each). This CDR3 is built from 12 residues. In germline, CDR1 is SGHDT, CDR2 YYEEEE. Trimming left V 3 bases short and J 7 bases short, with 10 bases between.

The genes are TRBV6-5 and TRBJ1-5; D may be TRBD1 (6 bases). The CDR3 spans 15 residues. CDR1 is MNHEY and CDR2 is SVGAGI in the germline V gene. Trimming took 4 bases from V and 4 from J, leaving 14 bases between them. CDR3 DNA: TGTGCCAGCAGTTCTTTTCAGGGGACGAATCAGCCCCAGCATTTT. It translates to CASSSFQGTNQPQHF.

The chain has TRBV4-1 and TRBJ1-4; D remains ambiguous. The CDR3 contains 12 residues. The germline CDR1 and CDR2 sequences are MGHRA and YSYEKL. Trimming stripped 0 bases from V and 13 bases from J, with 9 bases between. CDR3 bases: TGCGCCAGCAGCCAAGATGGCATAGGACTGTTTTTT. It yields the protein CASSQDGIGLFF.

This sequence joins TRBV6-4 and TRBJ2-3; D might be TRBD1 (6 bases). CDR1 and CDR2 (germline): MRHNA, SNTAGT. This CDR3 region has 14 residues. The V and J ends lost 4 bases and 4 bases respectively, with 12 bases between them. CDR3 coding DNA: TGTGCCAGCAGTGGGGGGCGCCCCTCAGATACGCAGTATTTT. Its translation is CASSGGRPSDTQYF.

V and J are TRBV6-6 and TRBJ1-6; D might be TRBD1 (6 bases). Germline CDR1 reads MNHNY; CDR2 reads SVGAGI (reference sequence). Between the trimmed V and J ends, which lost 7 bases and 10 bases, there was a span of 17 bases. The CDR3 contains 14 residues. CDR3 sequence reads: CASTVTQGPSPLHF. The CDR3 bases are TGTGCCAGCACCGTTACTCAGGGGCCCTCACCCCTCCACTTT.

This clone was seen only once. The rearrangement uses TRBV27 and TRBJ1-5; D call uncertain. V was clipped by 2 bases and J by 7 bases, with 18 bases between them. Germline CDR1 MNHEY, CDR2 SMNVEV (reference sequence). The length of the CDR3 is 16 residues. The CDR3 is CASSLIRAAPGQPQHF. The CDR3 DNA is TGTGCCAGCAGTTTAATCCGGGCAGCCCCCGGGCAGCCCCAGCATTTT.

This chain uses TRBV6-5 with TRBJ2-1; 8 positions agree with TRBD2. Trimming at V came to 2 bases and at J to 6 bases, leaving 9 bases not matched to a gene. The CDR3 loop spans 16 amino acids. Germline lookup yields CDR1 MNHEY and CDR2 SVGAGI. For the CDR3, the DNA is TGTGCCAGCAGTTACGCCGGGACTAGTTTTGGCAATGAGCAGTTCTTC. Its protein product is CASSYAGTSFGNEQFF.

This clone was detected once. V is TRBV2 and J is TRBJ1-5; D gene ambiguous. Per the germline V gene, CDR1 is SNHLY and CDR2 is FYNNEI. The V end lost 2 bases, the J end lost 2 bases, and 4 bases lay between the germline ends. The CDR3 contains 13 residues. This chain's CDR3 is CASSEYGNQPQHF. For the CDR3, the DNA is TGTGCCAGCAGTGAATACGGCAATCAGCCCCAGCATTTT.

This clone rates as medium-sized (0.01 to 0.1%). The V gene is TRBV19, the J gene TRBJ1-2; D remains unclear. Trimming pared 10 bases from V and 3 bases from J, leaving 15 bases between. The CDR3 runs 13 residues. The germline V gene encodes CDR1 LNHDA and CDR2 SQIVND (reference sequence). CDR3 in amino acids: CATRRQNHYGYTF. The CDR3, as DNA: TGTGCCACCAGGCGTCAGAATCACTATGGCTACACCTTC.

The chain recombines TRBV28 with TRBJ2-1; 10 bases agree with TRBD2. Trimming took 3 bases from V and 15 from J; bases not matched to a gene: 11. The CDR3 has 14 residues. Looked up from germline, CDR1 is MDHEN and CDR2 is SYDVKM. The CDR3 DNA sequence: TGTGCCAGCAGTTTCGTCCTAGCGGGGGCTGGCCTGTTCTTC. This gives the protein CASSFVLAGAGLFF.

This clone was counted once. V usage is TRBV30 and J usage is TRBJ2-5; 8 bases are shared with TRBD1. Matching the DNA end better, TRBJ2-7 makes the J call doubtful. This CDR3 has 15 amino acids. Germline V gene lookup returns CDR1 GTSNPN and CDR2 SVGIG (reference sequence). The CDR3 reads CALVGDRGGSYEQYF. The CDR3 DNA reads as TGTGCCTTAGTGGGCGACAGGGGAGGCTCCTACGAGCAGTACTTC.

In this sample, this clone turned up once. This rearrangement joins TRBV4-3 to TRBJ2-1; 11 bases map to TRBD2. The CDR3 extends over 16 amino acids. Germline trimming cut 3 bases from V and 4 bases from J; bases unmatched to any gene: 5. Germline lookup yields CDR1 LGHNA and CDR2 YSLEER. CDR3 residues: CASSHRLAGLYNEQFF. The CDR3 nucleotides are TGCGCCAGCAGCCACCGACTAGCGGGGCTTTACAATGAGCAGTTCTTC.